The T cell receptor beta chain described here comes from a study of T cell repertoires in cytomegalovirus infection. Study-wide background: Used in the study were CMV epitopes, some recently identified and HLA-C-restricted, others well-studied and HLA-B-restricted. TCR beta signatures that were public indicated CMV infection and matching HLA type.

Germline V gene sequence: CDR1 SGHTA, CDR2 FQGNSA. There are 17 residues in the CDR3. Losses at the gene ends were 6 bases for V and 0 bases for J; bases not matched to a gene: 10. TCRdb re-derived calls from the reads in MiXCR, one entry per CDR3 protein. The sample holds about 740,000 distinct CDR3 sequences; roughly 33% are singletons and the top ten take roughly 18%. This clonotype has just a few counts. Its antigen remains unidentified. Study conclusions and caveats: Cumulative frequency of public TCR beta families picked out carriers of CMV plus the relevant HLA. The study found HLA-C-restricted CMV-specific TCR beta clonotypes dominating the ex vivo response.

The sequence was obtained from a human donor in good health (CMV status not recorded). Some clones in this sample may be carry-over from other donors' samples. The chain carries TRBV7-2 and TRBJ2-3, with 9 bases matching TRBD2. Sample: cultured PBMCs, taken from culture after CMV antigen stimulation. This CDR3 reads CASSPNKRGESTDTQYF. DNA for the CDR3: TGTGCCAGCAGTCCCAACAAGCGGGGGGAAAGCACAGATACGCAGTATTTT.